These 16 T cell receptor beta chains were sequenced from one sample in a study of beta chain features in type 1 diabetes. Findings of the study overall: Shortening that was moderate but significant affected the TCRB CDR3s of Type 1 diabetes patients in all four CD4+ subsets.

The sequenced template was cDNA made from the entire isolated RNA. Method: immunoSEQ multiplex PCR; TCRdb's copy keeps in-frame clones and lacks some. The table includes hundreds of thousands of clones, roughly an eighth detected once. For these receptors, no antigen is known. The material sequenced was naive CD4+ T cells from blood. All receptors derive from a man between 18 and 29 years old with type 1 diabetes.

The table lists this clone with a few counts. This chain joins TRBV29-1 and TRBJ2-5, with unresolved D. The V gene's germline CDR1 is SQVTM and CDR2 ANQGSEA. V shed 5 bases and J shed 1 base, with 11 bases lying between them. The CDR3 consists of 13 residues. Here the CDR3 DNA reads TGCAGCGTTCCTAGACATCCCCAAGAGACCCAGTACTTC. This sequence encodes CSVPRHPQETQYF.

To note about this clone: Additional DNA sequences in this sample encode the identical CDR3. The chain carries TRBV18 and TRBJ2-1; 7 nucleotides align to TRBD1. J gave up 0 bases and V 3 bases, and 2 bases lay outside the gene matches. The germline V gene has CDR1 KGHSH and CDR2 LQKENI. The CDR3 totals 15 residues. Here the CDR3 DNA reads TGTGCCAGCTCACCGGACAGGAGCTCCTACAATGAGCAGTTCTTC. This translates into CASSPDRSSYNEQFF.

This clone was observed a few times. The rearrangement joins TRBV15 to TRBJ2-1, with 9 bases matching TRBD2. Germline V CDR1 and CDR2: LNHNV, YYDKDF (reference sequence). V gave up 4 bases and J gave up 2 bases; unmatched junction bases: 9. CDR3 size: 17 residues. CDR3 in amino acids: CATSISPGLATYNEQFF. The CDR3 DNA sequence: TGTGCCACCAGCATCAGCCCCGGACTAGCGACCTACAATGAGCAGTTCTTC.

The table lists this clone with a few counts. The chain links TRBV7-9 to TRBJ1-6; D ambiguous. Germline lookup yields CDR1 SEHNR and CDR2 FQNEAQ (reference sequence). The CDR3 totals 12 residues. Trimming took off 1 base at V and 7 bases at J, with 2 bases between the two ends. The CDR3 is CASSLENSPLHF. DNA for the CDR3: TGTGCCAGCAGCTTAGAGAATTCACCCCTCCACTTT.

The table lists this clone with a few counts. The V gene is TRBV6-5, the J gene TRBJ2-5; D may match TRBD1 or TRBD2 (5 bases each). The CDR3 is 12 residues long. Trimming pared 5 bases from V and 5 bases from J, leaving 9 bases between. Per the germline V gene, CDR1 is MNHEY and CDR2 is SVGAGI. CDR3 nucleotides: TGTGCCAGCAGTCACTGGGGGGAGACCCAGTACTTC. Protein sequence: CASSHWGETQYF.

This clone was recorded a few times. Other DNA sequences in this sample translate to the same CDR3. The chain joins TRBV5-1 to TRBJ2-5; 9 bases fit TRBD1. Germline trimming cut 4 bases from V and 5 bases from J; bases unmatched to any gene: 6. The CDR3 spans 14 residues. Germline values: CDR1 SGHRS, CDR2 YFSETQ. CDR3 nucleotides: TGCGCCAGCAGCCGGACAGGGGTTGAGGAGACCCAGTACTTC. Protein: CASSRTGVEETQYF. The full variable domain, in which reference TRBV5-1 and TRBJ2-5 provide the parts outside the CDR3, is KAGVTQTPRYLIKTRGQQVTLSCSPISGHRSVSWYQQTPGQGLQFLFEYFSETQRNKGNFPGRFSGRQFSNSRSEMNVSTLELGDSALYLCASSRTGVEETQYFGPGTRLLVL.

V and J are TRBV14 and TRBJ1-4; D not resolved. The CDR3 sequence is 14 residues long. Trimming shortened V by 0 bases and J by 8 bases, and 10 bases separated the two germline ends. Per germline, CDR1 SGHDN and CDR2 FVKESK. CDR3 sequence (DNA): TGTGCCAGCAGCCAAGATCCAATCCGGGAAAAACTGTTTTTT. Translation gives CASSQDPIREKLFF.

V gene TRBV18 combines with J gene TRBJ1-2; 7 nucleotides align to TRBD1. J lost 4 bases, V lost 3 bases, and 5 bases had no gene match. Germline CDR1 KGHSH, CDR2 LQKENI. The CDR3 runs to 14 residues. The CDR3 region has the DNA TGTGCCAGCTCACCCGACAGGGTTGGCTATGGCTACACCTTC. Protein: CASSPDRVGYGYTF.

The rearrangement uses TRBV4-3 and TRBJ2-3; 8 bases fit TRBD1. In germline, CDR1 is LGHNA, CDR2 YSLEER. The J segment lost 4 bases and the V segment lost 0 bases, leaving 9 bases of the junction unmatched. CDR3 length: 17 amino acids. CDR3 residues: CASSQEPSGGRADTQYF. CDR3 nucleotide sequence: TGCGCCAGCAGCCAAGAACCCTCAGGGGGCCGTGCAGATACGCAGTATTTT.

The chain is built from TRBV7-2 and TRBJ1-1, with unresolved D. This CDR3 is built from 13 residues. The V and J ends lost 1 base and 12 bases respectively, with 15 bases between them. CDR1 SGHTA and CDR2 FQGNSA come from the germline V gene. The CDR3 sequence is CASSLGGDADPFF. DNA of the CDR3: TGTGCCAGCAGCTTAGGTGGTGACGCCGATCCTTTCTTT.

The rearrangement links TRBV14 to TRBJ2-5, with a weak D call TRBD2 (5 bases). The DNA end lines up better with TRBJ2-7; the J call may be wrong. CDR3 length: 12 amino acids. Germline CDR1 SGHDN, CDR2 FVKESK. The CDR3 loop reads CASSPGFYEQYF. DNA for the CDR3: TGTGCCAGCAGCCCGGGATTCTACGAGCAGTACTTC.

This clone occurred a few times. The chain couples TRBV7-9 to TRBJ2-6; 7 bases fit TRBD1. This CDR3 spans 17 amino acids. The ends lost 5 bases at V and 5 bases at J; junction bases unmatched: 12. The germline gives CDR1 SEHNR, CDR2 FQNEAQ (reference sequence). The CDR3 coding sequence is TGTGCCAGCAGCGTTGCCGGGACAGAGAATTGGGCCAACGTCCTGACTTTC. Translation gives CASSVAGTENWANVLTF.

CDR3 nucleotides: TGTGCCAGCAGCTTGCCGCCCACTGCCTACAATGAGCAGTTCTTC. Translated: CASSLPPTAYNEQFF. The chain carries TRBV5-4 and TRBJ2-1, with D uncertain. V was trimmed by 1 base and J by 2 bases, leaving 10 bases between them. Germline V gene data show CDR1 as SGHNT and CDR2 as YYREEE (reference sequence). There are 15 residues in the CDR3.

Only a few counts were recorded for this clone. V and J are TRBV28 and TRBJ1-1; D is uncertain. Germline CDR1 MDHEN, CDR2 SYDVKM. The V and J ends lost 7 bases and 5 bases respectively, with 20 bases between them. The CDR3 runs 15 residues. CDR3 region: CASTLAEGGGTEAFF. The CDR3 DNA sequence: TGTGCCAGCACCCTTGCGGAGGGAGGAGGAACTGAAGCTTTCTTT.

This clone was seen only a few times. The chain links TRBV2 to TRBJ1-5; no clear D. Looked up from germline, CDR1 is SNHLY and CDR2 is FYNNEI. V was clipped by 4 bases and J by 4 bases, with 11 bases between them. This CDR3 contains 14 residues. The CDR3: CASSGLPENQPQHF. Written as DNA, the CDR3 is TGTGCCAGCAGTGGGCTGCCCGAGAATCAGCCCCAGCATTTT.

This clone was detected a few times. This rearrangement joins TRBV18 to TRBJ1-1; maybe TRBD1 (5 bases). V was clipped by 2 bases and J by 1 base, with 8 bases between them. Germline V CDR1 and CDR2: KGHSH, LQKENI. There are 14 residues in the CDR3. The CDR3 is CASSPVGENTEAFF. CDR3 in DNA: TGTGCCAGCTCACCAGTGGGGGAGAACACTGAAGCTTTCTTT. Filled out from reference TRBV18 and TRBJ1-1, the complete variable domain reads NAGVMQNPRHLVRRRGQEARLRCSPMKGHSHVYWYRQLPEEGLKFMVYLQKENIIDESGMPKERFSAEFPKEGPSILRIQQVVRGDSAAYFCASSPVGENTEAFFGQGTRLTVV.